This entry lists 10 T cell receptor beta chains sequenced from one sample in a study of blood T cell repertoires in COVID-19. Sequencing used immunoSEQ multiplex PCR; TCRdb keeps in-frame clones, though not all of them. Here the sample spans about 340,000 clones, 87% being singletons. The material sequenced was peripheral blood. The receptors were gathered from a woman aged 45-65 years with COVID-19, enrolled during active disease.

The rearrangement uses TRBV5-8 and TRBJ2-7, with D perhaps TRBD1 (5 bases). V was clipped by 6 bases and J by 4 bases, with 8 bases between them. Germline values: CDR1 SGHTS, CDR2 YDEGEE. This CDR3 has 11 amino acids. In DNA form, the CDR3 reads TGTGCCAGCATGGGGCTGTACGAGCAGTACTTC. This translates into CASMGLYEQYF.

The V and J genes are TRBV3-1 (or the pseudogene TRBV3-2) and TRBJ2-2, with D perhaps TRBD2 (7 bases). V lost 3 bases and J lost 2, with 13 bases in between. The CDR3 contains 16 residues. Germline assignment: CDR1 LGHDT and CDR2 YNNKEL (reference sequence). CDR3 DNA sequence: TGTGCCAGCAGCCATCCGAGGGGGGGCAACACCGGGGAGCTGTTTTTT. Translating it yields CASSHPRGGNTGELFF.

The V call is TRBV23-1, the J call TRBJ2-7; 10 nucleotides line up with TRBD2. TRBV23-1 is an ORF; its function is uncertain. Germline trimming cut 0 bases from V and 6 bases from J; bases unmatched to any gene: 20. This CDR3 contains 20 residues. The CDR3 DNA sequence: TGCGCCAGCAGTCAATCAATGAAGCTGGCTAGCGGGAGTATCCCGTCCGAGCAGTACTTC. Translating gives CASSQSMKLASGSIPSEQYF.

Of note for this clone: Other DNA sequences in the sample encode the same CDR3. The chain combines TRBV6-5 with TRBJ2-5; no definite D call. The CDR3 extends over 13 amino acids. Trimming removed 0 bases at V and 1 base at J, with 3 bases between. Germline CDR1 MNHEY, CDR2 SVGAGI. CDR3 loop: CASSYSLQETQYF. For the CDR3, the DNA is TGTGCCAGCAGTTACTCCCTCCAAGAGACCCAGTACTTC.

J is TRBJ1-1 and V is TRBV4-1; 10 positions agree with TRBD1. CDR3 length: 15 amino acids. From germline, CDR1 is MGHRA and CDR2 YSYEKL. Trimming took 0 bases from V and 8 from J; bases not matched to a gene: 6. The CDR3 coding sequence is TGCGCCAGCAGCCAAGAAGACAGGGGGCGAGGGGAAGCTTTCTTT. The encoded protein is CASSQEDRGRGEAFF.

The chain combines TRBV5-6 with TRBJ1-3; D not resolved. The CDR3 sequence is 15 residues long. From germline, CDR1 is SGHDT and CDR2 YYEEEE. V was trimmed by 2 bases and J by 0 bases, leaving 9 bases between them. The CDR3 coding sequence is TGTGCCAGCAGCTTTTGGGAGAGCTCTGGAAACACCATATATTTT. As protein: CASSFWESSGNTIYF. Full variable domain (rest looked up from reference TRBV5-6 and TRBJ1-3): DAGVTQSPTHLIKTRGQQVTLRCSPKSGHDTVSWYQQALGQGPQFIFQYYEEEERQRGNFPDRFSGHQFPNYSSELNVNALLLGDSALYLCASSFWESSGNTIYFGEGSWLTVV.

The rearrangement uses TRBV4-3 and TRBJ1-1; 10 positions agree with TRBD1. The CDR3 contains 14 residues. V lost 4 bases to trimming and J lost 7 bases; unmatched junction nucleotides: 6. Germline CDR1 LGHNA, CDR2 YSLEER. The CDR3 bases are TGCGCCAGCAGCCCACTGACAGGGGGCGTTGAAGCTTTCTTT. Its translation is CASSPLTGGVEAFF.

The chain has TRBV5-6 and TRBJ2-6; TRBD2 matches 11 bases. The CDR3 contains 19 residues. Unmatched junction bases numbered 11, after V lost 4 bases and J lost 2 bases. Per germline, CDR1 SGHDT and CDR2 YYEEEE. The CDR3 DNA is TGTGCCAGCAGCCTCGGACTAGCGGGTCATCAACCTGGGGCCAACGTCCTGACTTTC. Its translation: CASSLGLAGHQPGANVLTF.

The chain recombines TRBV5-1 with TRBJ1-1; TRBD1 matches at 7 bases. Germline V gene lookup returns CDR1 SGHRS and CDR2 YFSETQ. The CDR3 extends over 15 amino acids. V dropped 2 bases and J dropped 4; count of bases not matched to a gene: 8. This chain's CDR3 is CASSFDREVGTEAFF. CDR3 DNA: TGCGCCAGCAGCTTCGACAGGGAAGTGGGCACTGAAGCTTTCTTT.

The J gene is TRBJ2-7, the V gene TRBV18; 7 nucleotides match TRBD1. CDR1 and CDR2 from the germline V gene are KGHSH and LQKENI. J lost 1 base, V lost 3 bases, and 3 bases had no gene match. The CDR3 loop spans 14 amino acids. The CDR3: CASSPDRASYEQYF. CDR3 DNA sequence: TGTGCCAGCTCACCCGACAGGGCGTCCTACGAGCAGTACTTC.